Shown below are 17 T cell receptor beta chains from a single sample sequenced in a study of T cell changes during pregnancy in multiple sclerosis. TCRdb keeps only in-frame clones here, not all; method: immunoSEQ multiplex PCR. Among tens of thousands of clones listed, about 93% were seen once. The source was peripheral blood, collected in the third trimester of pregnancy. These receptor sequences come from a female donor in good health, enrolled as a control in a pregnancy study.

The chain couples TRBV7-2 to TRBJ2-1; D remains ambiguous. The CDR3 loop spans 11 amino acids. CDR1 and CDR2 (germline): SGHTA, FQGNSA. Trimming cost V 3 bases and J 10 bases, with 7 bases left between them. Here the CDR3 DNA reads TGTGCCAGCAGCTTCGAGGCGGAGCAGTTCTTC. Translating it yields CASSFEAEQFF.

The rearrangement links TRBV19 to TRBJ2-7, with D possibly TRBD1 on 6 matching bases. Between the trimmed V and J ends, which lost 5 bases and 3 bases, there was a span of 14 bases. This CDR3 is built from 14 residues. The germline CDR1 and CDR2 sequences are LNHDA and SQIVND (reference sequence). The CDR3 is CASSPSRGYYEQYF. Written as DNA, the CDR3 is TGTGCCAGTAGTCCCAGCAGGGGATACTACGAGCAGTACTTC.

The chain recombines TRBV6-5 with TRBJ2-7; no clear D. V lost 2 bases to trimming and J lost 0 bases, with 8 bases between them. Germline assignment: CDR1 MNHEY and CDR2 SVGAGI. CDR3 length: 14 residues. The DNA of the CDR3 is TGTGCCAGCAGTTACGCGCGCTACTCCTACGAGCAGTACTTC. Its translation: CASSYARYSYEQYF.

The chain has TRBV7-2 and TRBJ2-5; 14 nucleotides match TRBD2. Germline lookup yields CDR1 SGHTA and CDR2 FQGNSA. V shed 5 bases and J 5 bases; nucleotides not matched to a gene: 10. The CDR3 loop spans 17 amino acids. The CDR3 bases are TGTGCCAGCAGCAAACCAGGGACTAGCGGGAGAGGGGAGACCCAGTACTTC. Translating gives CASSKPGTSGRGETQYF.

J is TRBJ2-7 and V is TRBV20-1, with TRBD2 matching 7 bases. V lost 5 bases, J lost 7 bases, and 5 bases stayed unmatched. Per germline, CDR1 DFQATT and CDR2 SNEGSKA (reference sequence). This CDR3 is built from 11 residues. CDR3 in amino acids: CSARLAGEQYF. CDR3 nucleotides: TGCAGTGCTCGACTAGCAGGGGAGCAGTACTTC.

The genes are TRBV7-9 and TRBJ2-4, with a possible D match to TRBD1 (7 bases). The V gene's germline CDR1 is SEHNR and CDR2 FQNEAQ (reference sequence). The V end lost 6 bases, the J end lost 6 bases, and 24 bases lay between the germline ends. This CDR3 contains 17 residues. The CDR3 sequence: CASSPLRGTEARNIQYF. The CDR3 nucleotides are TGTGCCAGCAGTCCTCTCCGGGGGACAGAAGCACGAAACATTCAGTACTTC.

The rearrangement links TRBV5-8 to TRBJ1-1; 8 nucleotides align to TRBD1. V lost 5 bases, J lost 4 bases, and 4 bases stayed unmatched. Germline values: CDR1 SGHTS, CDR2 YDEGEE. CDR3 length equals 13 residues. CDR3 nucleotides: TGTGCCAGCAGTCAGCAGGGGGCCACTGAAGCTTTCTTT. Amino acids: CASSQQGATEAFF.

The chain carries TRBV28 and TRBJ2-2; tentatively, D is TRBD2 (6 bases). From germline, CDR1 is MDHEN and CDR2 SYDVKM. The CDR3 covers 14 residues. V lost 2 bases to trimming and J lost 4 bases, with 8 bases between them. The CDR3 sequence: CASSLAGITGELFF. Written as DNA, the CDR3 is TGTGCCAGCAGTTTAGCGGGAATCACCGGGGAGCTGTTTTTT.

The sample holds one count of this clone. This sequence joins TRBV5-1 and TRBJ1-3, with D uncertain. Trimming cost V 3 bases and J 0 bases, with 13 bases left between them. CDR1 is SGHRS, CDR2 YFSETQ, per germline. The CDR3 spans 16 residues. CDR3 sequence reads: CASSSDGVSSGNTIYF. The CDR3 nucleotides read TGCGCCAGCAGCTCCGACGGGGTCAGCTCTGGAAACACCATATATTTT. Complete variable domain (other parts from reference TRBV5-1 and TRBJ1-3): KAGVTQTPRYLIKTRGQQVTLSCSPISGHRSVSWYQQTPGQGLQFLFEYFSETQRNKGNFPGRFSGRQFSNSRSEMNVSTLELGDSALYLCASSSDGVSSGNTIYFGEGSWLTVV.

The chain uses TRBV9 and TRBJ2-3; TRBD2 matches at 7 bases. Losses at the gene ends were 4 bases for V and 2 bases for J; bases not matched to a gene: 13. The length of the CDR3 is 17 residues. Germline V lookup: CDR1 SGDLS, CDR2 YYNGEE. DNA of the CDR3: TGTGCCAGCAGCCTCCGAACAGTGGGAGGGTACACAGATACGCAGTATTTT. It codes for CASSLRTVGGYTDTQYF.

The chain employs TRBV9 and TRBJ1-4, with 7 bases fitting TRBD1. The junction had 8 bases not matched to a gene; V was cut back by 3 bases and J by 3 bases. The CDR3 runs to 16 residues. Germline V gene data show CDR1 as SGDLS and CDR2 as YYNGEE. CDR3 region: CASSATGQGANEKLFF. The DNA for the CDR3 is TGTGCCAGCAGCGCGACCGGGCAGGGGGCTAATGAAAAACTGTTTTTT.

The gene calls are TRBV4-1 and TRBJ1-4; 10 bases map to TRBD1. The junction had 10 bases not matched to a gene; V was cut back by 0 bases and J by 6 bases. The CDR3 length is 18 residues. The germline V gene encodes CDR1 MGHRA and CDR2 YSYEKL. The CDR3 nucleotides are TGCGCCAGCAGCCAAGATCCCGGCTTTGGGACAGGGGATGAAAAACTGTTTTTT. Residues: CASSQDPGFGTGDEKLFF.

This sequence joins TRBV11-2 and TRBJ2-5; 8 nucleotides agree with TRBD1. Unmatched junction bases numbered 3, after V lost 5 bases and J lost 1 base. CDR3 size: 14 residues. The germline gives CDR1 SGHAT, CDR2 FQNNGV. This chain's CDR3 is CASSVDRVQETQYF. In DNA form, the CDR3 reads TGTGCCAGCAGCGTGGACAGGGTCCAAGAGACCCAGTACTTC. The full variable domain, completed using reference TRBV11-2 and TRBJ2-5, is EAGVAQSPRYKIIEKRQSVAFWCNPISGHATLYWYQQILGQGPKLLIQFQNNGVVDDSQLPKDRFSAERLKGVDSTLKIQPAKLEDSAVYLCASSVDRVQETQYFGPGTRLLVL.

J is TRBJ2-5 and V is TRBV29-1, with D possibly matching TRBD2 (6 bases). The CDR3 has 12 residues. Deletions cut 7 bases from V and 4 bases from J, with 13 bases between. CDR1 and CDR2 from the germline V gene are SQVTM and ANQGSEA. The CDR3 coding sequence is TGCAGCGGGTCATGGCGGGGAGAGACCCAGTACTTC. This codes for CSGSWRGETQYF.

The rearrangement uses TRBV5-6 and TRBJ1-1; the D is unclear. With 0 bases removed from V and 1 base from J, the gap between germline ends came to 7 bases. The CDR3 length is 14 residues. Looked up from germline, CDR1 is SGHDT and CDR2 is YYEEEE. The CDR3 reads CASSLVQRNTEAFF. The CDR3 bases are TGTGCCAGCAGCTTGGTTCAGCGGAACACTGAAGCTTTCTTT.

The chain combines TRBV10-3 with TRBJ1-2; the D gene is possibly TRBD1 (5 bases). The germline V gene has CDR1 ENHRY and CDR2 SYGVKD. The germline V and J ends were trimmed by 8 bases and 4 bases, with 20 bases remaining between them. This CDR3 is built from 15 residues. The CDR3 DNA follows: TGTGCCATCGGGAAAGGGGTTGGGGCCCCCTATGGCTACACCTTC. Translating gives CAIGKGVGAPYGYTF.

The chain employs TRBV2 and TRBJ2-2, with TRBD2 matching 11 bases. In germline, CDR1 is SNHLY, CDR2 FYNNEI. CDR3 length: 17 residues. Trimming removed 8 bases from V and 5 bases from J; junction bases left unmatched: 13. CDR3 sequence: CASYSGRAEIGTGELFF. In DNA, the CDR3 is TGTGCCAGCTATAGCGGGAGGGCCGAGATTGGGACCGGGGAGCTGTTTTTT.